This entry features one T cell receptor (beta chain) sequence. Antigen: not known. The sample is drawn from a study of T cells in Graves' hyperthyroidism and ophthalmopathy. General observations from the study: Classification by a 13 V-J model distinguished ophthalmopathy from stable hyperthyroidism.

Diagnosis of hyperthyroidism was new in patients aged 18 to 65, and its duration was under 2 months. In making diagnoses, clinical symptoms, serum thyroxine and TRAb, thyroid ultrasound and orbital computed tomography were all used. Cells are PBMCs isolated from about 10 ml of fresh blood. The CDR3 sequence is 15 residues long. Germline V gives CDR1 KGHDR, CDR2 SFDVKD. The V and J ends lost 6 bases and 6 bases, in that order; junction bases with no gene match: 8. The TCR beta CDR3 regions underwent amplification using RNA transcripts as the source. RT-PCR in the first round (using the HTBI primer set) targeted the TCR CDR3. TCRdb reanalysed the multiplex PCR reads using MiXCR and keeps one entry per CDR3 protein. The sample lists approximately 740,000 distinct CDR3 sequences, approximately 15% seen once, with roughly 10% in the top ten.

The V and J genes are TRBV24-1 and TRBJ2-1; TRBD2 agrees at 9 bases. The sequenced sample consisted of blood. The clonotype originates from a woman aged 18-29 years with Graves' hyperthyroidism. CDR3 region: CATSPGTSFFNEQFF. The CDR3 DNA sequence: TGTGCCACCAGTCCCGGGACTAGCTTTTTCAATGAGCAGTTCTTC.